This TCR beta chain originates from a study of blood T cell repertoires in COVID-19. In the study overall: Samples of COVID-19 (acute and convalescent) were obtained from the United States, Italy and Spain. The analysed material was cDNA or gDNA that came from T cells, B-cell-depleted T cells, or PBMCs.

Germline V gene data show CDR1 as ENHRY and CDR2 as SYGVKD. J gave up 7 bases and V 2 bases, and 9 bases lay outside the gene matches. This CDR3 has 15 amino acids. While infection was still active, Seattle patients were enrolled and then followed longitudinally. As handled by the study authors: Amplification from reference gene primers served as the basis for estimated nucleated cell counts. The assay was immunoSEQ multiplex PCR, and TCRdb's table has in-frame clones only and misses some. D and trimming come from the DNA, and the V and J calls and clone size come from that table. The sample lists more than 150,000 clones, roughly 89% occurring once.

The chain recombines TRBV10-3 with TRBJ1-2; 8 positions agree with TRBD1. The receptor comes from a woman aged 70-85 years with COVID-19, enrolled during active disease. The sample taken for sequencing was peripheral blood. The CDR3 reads CAISEHTGGESGYTF. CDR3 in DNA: TGTGCCATCAGTGAGCATACAGGGGGGGAGAGTGGCTACACCTTC.